Below, 23 T cell receptor beta chains from the same sample are listed, as sequenced in a study of early T cells in non-severe SARS-CoV-2 infection. One entry per CDR3 protein, called by TCRdb with MiXCR from the 5' RACE reads. The sample lists about 60,000 distinct CDR3 sequences, approximately 15% seen once, with 9% to 10% in the top ten. Sequencing used whole blood, obtained at baseline. These receptors came from an adult who was a healthcare worker with PCR-confirmed SARS-CoV-2 infection or an uninfected control (not recorded which).

The chain recombines TRBV10-3 with TRBJ1-4; 9 positions agree with TRBD1. Germline values: CDR1 ENHRY, CDR2 SYGVKD. The CDR3 sequence is 16 residues long. The V and J ends lost 6 bases and 6 bases, in that order; junction bases with no gene match: 11. Here the CDR3 DNA reads TGTGCCATCAGGCCTGACCCGGGACAGGGTGATGAAAAACTGTTTTTT. It encodes CAIRPDPGQGDEKLFF.

This clonotype occurred a few times. The rearrangement joins TRBV7-8 to TRBJ2-5, with no clear D. The CDR3 runs to 14 residues. V lost 3 bases to trimming and J lost 2 bases, with 10 bases between them. CDR1 and CDR2 from the germline V gene are SGHVS and FQNEAQ. CDR3 sequence (DNA): TGTGCCAGCAGCTTTATGATCTGGCAAGAGACCCAGTACTTC. It is translated as CASSFMIWQETQYF.

The genes are TRBV6-5 and TRBJ2-7, with unresolved D. Deletions cut 5 bases from V and 4 bases from J, with 12 bases between. The CDR3 length is 13 residues. In germline, CDR1 is MNHEY, CDR2 SVGAGI. The CDR3 here is CASSQVGPYEQYF. The CDR3 DNA reads TGTGCCAGCAGTCAGGTTGGACCTTACGAGCAGTACTTC.

The CDR3 protein is CASSPWDRVRAEQYF. For the CDR3, the DNA is TGTGCCAGCAGTCCCTGGGACAGGGTTCGGGCCGAGCAGTACTTC. The chain recombines TRBV27 with TRBJ2-7, with 9 bases fitting TRBD1. CDR3 size: 15 residues. Germline CDR1 reads MNHEY; CDR2 reads SMNVEV (reference sequence). V shed 5 bases, J shed 6 bases, and the junction held 11 bases outside the gene matches.

J is TRBJ1-1 and V is TRBV15; weak D call: TRBD1 (6 bases). Trimming pared 4 bases from V and 7 bases from J, leaving 19 bases between. CDR1 and CDR2 (germline): LNHNV, YYDKDF (reference sequence). The CDR3 extends over 15 amino acids. The CDR3: CATSNPKQGLSEAFF. In nucleotides, the CDR3 is TGTGCCACCAGCAACCCGAAACAGGGCTTGAGTGAAGCTTTCTTT.

This clonotype was counted only a few times. The chain recombines TRBV5-1 with TRBJ2-7; possibly TRBD1 for D (5 bases). The CDR3 length is 16 residues. Germline V gene data show CDR1 as SGHRS and CDR2 as YFSETQ. Trimming cost V 3 bases and J 3 bases, with 19 bases left between them. The CDR3 DNA follows: TGCGCCAGCAGCTCCCTCCTAGGGGCGAGGAACTACGAGCAGTACTTC. This translates into CASSSLLGARNYEQYF.

This clonotype has just a few counts. The chain carries TRBV11-2 and TRBJ2-7, with D possibly matching TRBD2 (6 bases). Looked up from germline, CDR1 is SGHAT and CDR2 is FQNNGV. The V gene lost 2 bases and the J gene lost 2 bases, with 13 bases spanning the gap. The CDR3 extends over 15 amino acids. CDR3 amino acids: CASSLKGGITYEQYF. The CDR3 DNA is TGTGCCAGCAGCTTAAAGGGCGGGATTACCTACGAGCAGTACTTC.

The chain carries TRBV12-3 or TRBV12-4 and TRBJ1-1; the D gene is possibly TRBD1 (6 bases). V lost 5 bases and J 4 bases, leaving 17 bases between the germline ends. CDR3 length: 15 amino acids. CDR3 protein: CASSTGAGVFTEAFF. The CDR3 DNA sequence: TGTGCCAGCAGTACCGGGGCAGGGGTATTCACTGAAGCTTTCTTT.

This clonotype showed up just a few times. The J gene is TRBJ1-5, the V gene TRBV7-8; weak D call: TRBD1 (6 bases). This CDR3 has 15 residues. Germline lookup yields CDR1 SGHVS and CDR2 FQNEAQ. V was clipped by 3 bases and J by 3 bases, with 12 bases between them. CDR3 sequence (DNA): TGTGCCAGCAGCTTCCAAGGACAGAACAATCAGCCCCAGCATTTT. The encoded protein is CASSFQGQNNQPQHF.

The chain couples TRBV13 to TRBJ1-5; possible D gene TRBD1, 5 bases. The CDR3 length is 14 residues. CDR1 is PRHDT and CDR2 is FYEKMQ in the germline V gene (reference sequence). Trimming left V 2 bases short and J 1 base short, with 6 bases between. CDR3 nucleotides: TGTGCCAGCAGCTTACGACAGAGCAATCAGCCCCAGCATTTT. Amino acids: CASSLRQSNQPQHF. Filled out from reference TRBV13 and TRBJ1-5, the complete variable domain reads AAGVIQSPRHLIKEKRETATLKCYPIPRHDTVYWYQQGPGQDPQFLISFYEKMQSDKGSIPDRFSAQQFSDYHSELNMSSLELGDSALYFCASSLRQSNQPQHFGDGTRLSIL.

The V call is TRBV5-1, the J call TRBJ2-3; 10 bases are shared with TRBD2. Germline V gives CDR1 SGHRS, CDR2 YFSETQ. V gave up 0 bases and J gave up 2 bases; unmatched junction bases: 3. CDR3 length: 16 amino acids. The CDR3 nucleotides read TGCGCCAGCAGCTTGGGCCTAGCGGGGGTCACAGATACGCAGTATTTT. This codes for CASSLGLAGVTDTQYF.

This clonotype was recorded a few times. The CDR3 here is CSARDKFASGEAFF. DNA of the CDR3: TGCAGTGCTAGAGATAAGTTCGCTAGCGGTGAAGCTTTCTTT. This chain joins TRBV20-1 and TRBJ1-1, with no clear D. Germline V lookup: CDR1 DFQATT, CDR2 SNEGSKA (reference sequence). Trimming removed 0 bases from V and 7 bases from J, with 15 bases in between. The CDR3 is 14 residues long.

J is TRBJ2-7 and V is TRBV7-9; D may be TRBD1 or TRBD2 (5 bases each). The CDR3 spans 17 residues. CDR1 SEHNR and CDR2 FQNEAQ come from the germline V gene (reference sequence). Trimming left V 3 bases short and J 3 bases short, with 21 bases between. The CDR3 loop is CASSFNPGRPMNYEQYF. In nucleotides, the CDR3 is TGTGCCAGCAGCTTTAATCCGGGACGGCCCATGAACTACGAGCAGTACTTC.

The chain couples TRBV7-9 to TRBJ1-2; D possibly corresponds to TRBD1 (6 bases). V was trimmed by 7 bases and J by 10 bases, leaving 16 bases between them. Germline loops: CDR1 SEHNR, CDR2 FQNEAQ (reference sequence). This CDR3 region has 12 residues. The CDR3 spells CASTEPDRLYTF. The CDR3 coding sequence is TGTGCCAGCACCGAACCCGACAGGCTCTACACCTTC. Full variable domain (rest looked up from reference TRBV7-9 and TRBJ1-2): DTGVSQNPRHKITKRGQNVTFRCDPISEHNRLYWYRQTLGQGPEFLTYFQNEAQLEKSRLLSDRFSAERPKGSFSTLEIQRTEQGDSAMYLCASTEPDRLYTFGSGTRLTVV.

This clonotype was detected a few times. The chain uses TRBV5-1 and TRBJ2-6; weak D call: TRBD2 (5 bases). Germline CDR1 reads SGHRS; CDR2 reads YFSETQ. This CDR3 comprises 19 residues. Deletions cut 0 bases from V and 4 bases from J, with 20 bases between. The DNA for the CDR3 is TGCGCCAGCAGCTTGGCCTTGAGGCTCCCCCGGGGAGGGGCCAACGTCCTGACTTTC. The encoded protein is CASSLALRLPRGGANVLTF.

The chain combines TRBV28 with TRBJ2-3; 7 positions match TRBD1. V trimming: 10 bases; J trimming: 2 bases; junction bases outside the gene matches: 12. CDR1 is MDHEN and CDR2 is SYDVKM in the germline V gene. The CDR3 consists of 15 residues. CDR3 in DNA: TGTGCCAAAAAATTCGGGACAGAGACCACAGATACGCAGTATTTT. Its protein is CAKKFGTETTDTQYF.

V is TRBV5-4 and J is TRBJ2-5; 12 bases line up with TRBD1. V gave up 5 bases and J gave up 3 bases; unmatched junction bases: 5. CDR3 length equals 15 residues. CDR1 and CDR2 from the germline V gene are SGHNT and YYREEE (reference sequence). The CDR3 sequence: CASRGQGAFEETQYF. The CDR3 DNA follows: TGTGCCAGCAGGGGACAGGGGGCTTTTGAAGAGACCCAGTACTTC.

This clonotype was detected a few times. The rearrangement links TRBV2 to TRBJ2-5; D gene uncertain. The germline V gene has CDR1 SNHLY and CDR2 FYNNEI. Deletions cut 3 bases from V and 1 base from J, with 6 bases between. There are 13 residues in the CDR3. CDR3 DNA sequence: TGTGCCAGCAGTGACCCCAGCCAAGAGACCCAGTACTTC. Residues: CASSDPSQETQYF.

A few counts support this clonotype. The chain links TRBV6-6 to TRBJ1-4; 8 bases are shared with TRBD1. Germline V CDR1 and CDR2: MNHNY, SVGAGI (reference sequence). The CDR3 length is 17 residues. J was trimmed by 7 bases and V by 8 bases; bases with no gene match: 18. The CDR3 DNA is TGTGCCAGCGGAAAACGGACAGGGAAGCCAGTTGCTGAAAAACTGTTTTTT. Residues: CASGKRTGKPVAEKLFF.

J is TRBJ2-3 and V is TRBV10-3; 11 bases agree with TRBD2. CDR3 length: 16 amino acids. The V segment lost 8 bases and the J segment 4 bases; nucleotides outside the gene matches: 11. The V gene's germline CDR1 is ENHRY and CDR2 SYGVKD. The CDR3 nucleotides are TGTGCCATCCAGGGAGGACTAGCGGGTAGCTCAGATACGCAGTATTTT. It encodes CAIQGGLAGSSDTQYF.

The chain couples TRBV4-1 to TRBJ1-5; D remains ambiguous. V lost 6 bases to trimming and J lost 1 base, with 13 bases between them. Germline V CDR1 and CDR2: MGHRA, YSYEKL. This CDR3 spans 15 amino acids. This CDR3 reads CASRRDRDSNQPQHF. The CDR3 nucleotides read TGCGCCAGCAGACGAGATAGAGACAGCAATCAGCCCCAGCATTTT.

This clonotype was seen more than once but under ten times. V is TRBV7-2 and J is TRBJ2-3, with TRBD2 matching 10 bases. This CDR3 spans 19 amino acids. The J segment lost 6 bases and the V segment lost 4 bases, leaving 19 bases of the junction unmatched. Germline V gene data show CDR1 as SGHTA and CDR2 as FQGNSA. The CDR3, as DNA: TGTGCCAGCAGCTCCTTCCCTGGTACTAGCGGGATTAGGCTGGATACGCAGTATTTT. Translation gives CASSSFPGTSGIRLDTQYF.

This clonotype was seen at least ten times. The chain employs TRBV20-1 and TRBJ2-5; D not resolved. V shed 5 bases and J shed 2 bases, with 9 bases lying between them. Germline loops: CDR1 DFQATT, CDR2 SNEGSKA (reference sequence). The CDR3 consists of 12 residues. In DNA form, the CDR3 reads TGCAGTGCTGTGAAAGGGCAAGAGACCCAGTACTTC. Its protein is CSAVKGQETQYF.